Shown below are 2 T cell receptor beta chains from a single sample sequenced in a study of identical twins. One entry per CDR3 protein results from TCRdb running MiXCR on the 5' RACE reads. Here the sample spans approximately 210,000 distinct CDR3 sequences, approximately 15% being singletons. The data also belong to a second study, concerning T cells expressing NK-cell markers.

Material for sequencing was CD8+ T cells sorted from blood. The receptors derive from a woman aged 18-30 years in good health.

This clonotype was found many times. CDR3 DNA sequence: TGTGCCAGCAGTTTAAACTACGAGCAGTACTTC. The encoded protein is CASSLNYEQYF. The chain employs TRBV7-9 and TRBJ2-7; no clear D. The CDR3 contains 11 residues. Germline assignment: CDR1 SEHNR and CDR2 FQNEAQ (reference sequence). V was clipped by 6 bases and J by 3 bases, with 6 bases between them.

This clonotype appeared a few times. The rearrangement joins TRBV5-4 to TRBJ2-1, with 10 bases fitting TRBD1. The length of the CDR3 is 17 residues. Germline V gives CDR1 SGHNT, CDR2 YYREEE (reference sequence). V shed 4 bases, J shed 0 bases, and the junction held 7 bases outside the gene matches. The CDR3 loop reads CASSEDRGFSSYNEQFF. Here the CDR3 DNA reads TGTGCCAGCAGCGAGGACAGGGGGTTTAGCTCCTACAATGAGCAGTTCTTC.